The 28 T cell receptor beta chains below were found in one sample sequenced in a study of blood T cell repertoires in COVID-19. The repertoire was sequenced with immunoSEQ multiplex PCR; TCRdb's copy has only in-frame clones and lacks some. Of around 260,000 clones listed, over 70% were seen once; the top ten hold about 1.6%. The sample taken for sequencing was peripheral blood. These receptor sequences come from a woman aged 40-49 years who had recovered from COVID-19.

V is TRBV3-1 (or the pseudogene TRBV3-2) and J is TRBJ2-7; the match to TRBD1 covers 9 bases. This CDR3 is built from 15 residues. The germline CDR1 and CDR2 sequences are LGHDT and YNNKEL (reference sequence). The V and J ends lost 4 bases and 0 bases, in that order; junction bases with no gene match: 4. The CDR3 nucleotides are TGTGCCAGCAGCCCTGGACAGGGGCGCTCCTACGAGCAGTACTTC. This encodes CASSPGQGRSYEQYF.

The chain has TRBV7-9 and TRBJ2-7; 9 nucleotides align to TRBD1. Germline lookup yields CDR1 SEHNR and CDR2 FQNEAQ (reference sequence). CDR3 length: 16 residues. Trimming removed 3 bases from V and 5 bases from J; junction bases left unmatched: 11. The CDR3 DNA reads TGTGCCAGCAGCTTTGCCCGGGGACAGGGACGAGACGAGCAGTACTTC. Amino acid sequence: CASSFARGQGRDEQYF.

This clone was observed a few times. This chain uses TRBV10-3 with TRBJ1-2; a weak D match, TRBD1 (5 bases). Trimming shortened V by 0 bases and J by 3 bases, and 8 bases separated the two germline ends. Per the germline V gene, CDR1 is ENHRY and CDR2 is SYGVKD. This CDR3 has 14 amino acids. CDR3 protein: CAISESAGDYGYTF. The CDR3 bases are TGTGCCATCAGTGAGTCGGCGGGGGACTATGGCTACACCTTC.

This clone occurred a few times. The chain has TRBV3-1 (or the pseudogene TRBV3-2) and TRBJ2-6, with TRBD1 matching over 12 bases. CDR1 and CDR2 (germline): LGHDT, YNNKEL (reference sequence). V shed 5 bases and J 4 bases; nucleotides not matched to a gene: 6. The CDR3 length is 17 residues. CDR3 protein: CASSSGQGASGANVLTF. CDR3 coding DNA: TGTGCCAGCAGCTCGGGACAGGGGGCGTCGGGGGCCAACGTCCTGACTTTC.

This clone was counted between two and nine times. The chain recombines TRBV5-1 with TRBJ2-3; 10 bases align to TRBD2. Unmatched junction bases numbered 3, after V lost 0 bases and J lost 2 bases. The CDR3 extends over 16 amino acids. Germline V lookup: CDR1 SGHRS, CDR2 YFSETQ. The DNA of the CDR3 is TGCGCCAGCAGCTTGGCTAGCGGGGGTCTCACAGATACGCAGTATTTT. Its protein product is CASSLASGGLTDTQYF.

A single count supports this clone. The J gene is TRBJ2-7, the V gene TRBV11-2, with D possibly being TRBD1 (6 bases). This CDR3 has 16 residues. Germline V CDR1 and CDR2: SGHAT, FQNNGV. Trimming removed 5 bases at V and 0 bases at J, with 17 bases between. CDR3 region: CASSLFQGMSSYEQYF. CDR3 bases: TGTGCCAGCAGCCTATTCCAGGGGATGAGCTCCTACGAGCAGTACTTC.

This clone was picked up one time. The V and J genes are TRBV5-4 and TRBJ1-1; D gene unclear. V lost 4 bases and J lost 1, with 11 bases in between. There are 14 residues in the CDR3. CDR1 and CDR2 (germline): SGHNT, YYREEE (reference sequence). The CDR3 reads CASSPSPGNTEAFF. The CDR3 coding sequence is TGTGCCAGCAGCCCTTCGCCAGGGAACACTGAAGCTTTCTTT.

This chain connects TRBV18 to TRBJ2-2; 14 bases map to TRBD2. CDR3 length equals 15 residues. Per germline, CDR1 KGHSH and CDR2 LQKENI. The V segment lost 6 bases and the J segment 6 bases; nucleotides outside the gene matches: 3. CDR3 loop: CASSPGLAGAGELFF. As DNA, the CDR3 is TGTGCCAGCTCGCCGGGACTAGCGGGGGCCGGGGAGCTGTTTTTT.

The V call is TRBV3-1 (or the pseudogene TRBV3-2), the J call TRBJ1-6; D remains unclear. The CDR3 is made up of 13 amino acids. V was cut by 0 bases and J by 9 bases, with 6 bases left in between. From germline, CDR1 is LGHDT and CDR2 YNNKEL (reference sequence). CDR3: CASSQDYFSPLHF. CDR3 DNA sequence: TGTGCCAGCAGCCAAGATTATTTTTCACCCCTCCACTTT.

The chain employs TRBV11-2 and TRBJ1-2, with D unclear. Trimming took 2 bases from V and 5 from J, leaving 12 bases between them. CDR1 is SGHAT, CDR2 FQNNGV, per germline. The CDR3 loop spans 14 amino acids. This CDR3 reads CASSLSLGVYGYTF. CDR3 DNA sequence: TGTGCCAGCAGCTTATCCCTCGGGGTGTATGGCTACACCTTC. Variable domain in full (rest from reference TRBV11-2 and TRBJ1-2): EAGVAQSPRYKIIEKRQSVAFWCNPISGHATLYWYQQILGQGPKLLIQFQNNGVVDDSQLPKDRFSAERLKGVDSTLKIQPAKLEDSAVYLCASSLSLGVYGYTFGSGTRLTVV.

The V call is TRBV4-3, the J call TRBJ1-6; D perhaps matches TRBD1 (6 bases). V dropped 0 bases and J dropped 11 bases, with 11 bases sitting between them. CDR1 and CDR2 (germline): LGHNA, YSLEER. This CDR3 comprises 14 residues. The CDR3 here is CASSQDGGLTPLHF. For the CDR3, the DNA is TGCGCCAGCAGCCAAGACGGGGGGCTGACACCCCTCCACTTT.

This chain joins TRBV6-5 and TRBJ1-5; D gene uncertain. Germline CDR1 reads MNHEY; CDR2 reads SVGAGI. This CDR3 comprises 15 residues. Trimming left V 6 bases short and J 1 base short, with 13 bases between. The CDR3 here is CASSPRLLSNQPQHF. The CDR3 DNA follows: TGTGCCAGCAGCCCCAGGCTCCTGAGCAATCAGCCCCAGCATTTT.

This sequence joins TRBV4-1 and TRBJ1-2, with TRBD1 as a possible D gene (5 bases). This CDR3 comprises 15 residues. Germline-derived CDR1 and CDR2 are MGHRA and YSYEKL. V was cut by 1 base and J by 4 bases, with 13 bases left in between. The CDR3 region is CASSQGLAGGYGYTF. CDR3 in DNA: TGCGCCAGCAGCCAAGGTCTAGCGGGGGGCTATGGCTACACCTTC.

This chain links TRBV2 with TRBJ1-1; D gene unclear. CDR3 length: 14 residues. The V end was cut by 8 bases, the J end by 5 bases, with 18 bases between. Per germline, CDR1 SNHLY and CDR2 FYNNEI. The CDR3 reads CASGIRRVLTEAFF. In DNA, the CDR3 is TGTGCCAGCGGAATTCGGAGGGTTTTGACTGAAGCTTTCTTT.

This chain joins TRBV13 and TRBJ1-1; 7 bases align to TRBD1. V was pared by 2 bases and J by 5 bases, with 2 bases of the junction left unmatched. Per germline, CDR1 PRHDT and CDR2 FYEKMQ (reference sequence). This CDR3 contains 13 residues. CDR3: CASSLLQGTEAFF. The CDR3 DNA reads as TGTGCCAGCAGCTTACTACAGGGGACTGAAGCTTTCTTT.

The V gene is TRBV2, the J gene TRBJ1-5; D remains unclear. Per germline, CDR1 SNHLY and CDR2 FYNNEI. The CDR3 totals 14 residues. V was shortened by 7 bases and J by 2 bases, with 12 bases between the two germline ends. The DNA for the CDR3 is TGTGCCAGCACATTAACAGCACGCAATCAGCCCCAGCATTTT. As protein: CASTLTARNQPQHF.

J is TRBJ2-7 and V is TRBV10-3; possibly TRBD1 for D (6 bases). This CDR3 comprises 19 residues. Per the germline V gene, CDR1 is ENHRY and CDR2 is SYGVKD. The V end lost 4 bases, the J end lost 4 bases, and 29 bases lay between the germline ends. The CDR3 here is CAISGAQGPRQVPTYEQYF. For the CDR3, the DNA is TGTGCCATCAGTGGGGCACAAGGGCCCAGACAGGTTCCCACTTACGAGCAGTACTTC.

The CDR3 nucleotides read TGTGCTAGTGGTTCCCCCACCGGGGGCGGGGGCGAAAAACTGTTTTTT. This sequence encodes CASGSPTGGGGEKLFF. This chain connects TRBV12-5 to TRBJ1-4; a possible D gene is TRBD1 (6 bases). The germline gives CDR1 LGHNT, CDR2 FRNRAP. Deletions cut 4 bases from V and 8 bases from J, with 20 bases between. This CDR3 comprises 16 residues.

V is TRBV9 and J is TRBJ2-5; D not certain. CDR3 length equals 12 residues. V was clipped by 4 bases and J by 1 base, with 5 bases between them. Germline V lookup: CDR1 SGDLS, CDR2 YYNGEE. DNA for the CDR3: TGTGCCAGCAGCCTCCCCCAAGAGACCCAGTACTTC. Translated: CASSLPQETQYF.

The rearrangement joins TRBV7-2 to TRBJ1-2; D unresolved. CDR1 and CDR2 from the germline V gene are SGHTA and FQGNSA. Trimming left V 1 base short and J 4 bases short, with 7 bases between. This CDR3 has 13 amino acids. The CDR3 is CASSLGVLYGYTF. The CDR3 DNA reads as TGTGCCAGCAGCTTAGGCGTACTCTATGGCTACACCTTC.

This chain uses TRBV28 with TRBJ2-3; perhaps TRBD1 as D (6 bases). The CDR3 runs to 14 residues. Between the trimmed V and J ends, which lost 4 bases and 4 bases, there was a span of 12 bases. Germline V gives CDR1 MDHEN, CDR2 SYDVKM. CDR3 in DNA: TGTGCCAGCAGTTCCCCAGGGGCGTCAGATACGCAGTATTTT. Its protein product is CASSSPGASDTQYF.

The J gene is TRBJ1-2, the V gene TRBV29-1, with unresolved D. Per the germline V gene, CDR1 is SQVTM and CDR2 is ANQGSEA. V was clipped by 4 bases and J by 4 bases, with 13 bases between them. The CDR3 covers 13 residues. The CDR3: CSVGPKEGYGYTF. The DNA of the CDR3 is TGCAGCGTTGGGCCGAAGGAGGGCTATGGCTACACCTTC.

The chain carries TRBV3-1 (or the pseudogene TRBV3-2) and TRBJ1-2; D unresolved. V was clipped by 3 bases and J by 0 bases, with 8 bases between them. Germline values: CDR1 LGHDT, CDR2 YNNKEL (reference sequence). The CDR3 sequence is 14 residues long. In nucleotides, the CDR3 is TGTGCCAGCAGCCATCCCGGGACTAACTATGGCTACACCTTC. The encoded protein is CASSHPGTNYGYTF.

The chain is built from TRBV11-2 and TRBJ1-2; D remains unclear. Germline V gives CDR1 SGHAT, CDR2 FQNNGV. Between the trimmed V and J ends, which lost 2 bases and 3 bases, there was a span of 10 bases. This CDR3 is built from 14 residues. CDR3: CASSLKSSDYGYTF. CDR3 sequence (DNA): TGTGCCAGCAGCTTAAAGTCCAGCGACTATGGCTACACCTTC.

This sequence joins TRBV7-2 and TRBJ2-5, with 7 bases identical to TRBD1. Germline-derived CDR1 and CDR2 are SGHTA and FQGNSA. V was clipped by 5 bases and J by 2 bases; unmatched bases: 11. The CDR3 contains 16 residues. The CDR3 nucleotides read TGTGCCAGCAGCCATAAGACGACAGGGTGGCAAGAGACCCAGTACTTC. Its protein product is CASSHKTTGWQETQYF.

V usage is TRBV9 and J usage is TRBJ1-1, with unresolved D. The ends were cut back, 3 bases at V and 11 bases at J, with 14 bases in the middle. Germline-derived CDR1 and CDR2 are SGDLS and YYNGEE. This CDR3 comprises 12 residues. Here the CDR3 reads CASSDDVTGAFF. The DNA of the CDR3 is TGTGCCAGCAGCGATGACGTTACGGGTGCTTTCTTT.

This chain uses TRBV7-9 with TRBJ1-1; D uncertain. The CDR3 contains 14 residues. CDR1 is SEHNR, CDR2 FQNEAQ, per germline (reference sequence). V dropped 3 bases and J dropped 4 bases, with 12 bases sitting between them. CDR3 nucleotide sequence: TGTGCCAGCAGCTTCTCCGGGGTAGGCACTGAAGCTTTCTTT. It specifies CASSFSGVGTEAFF.

This clone was observed at least ten times. The V call is TRBV6-5, the J call TRBJ2-2; TRBD2 matches at 9 bases. CDR1 is MNHEY, CDR2 SVGAGI, per germline. The ends lost 2 bases at V and 3 bases at J; junction bases unmatched: 4. This CDR3 spans 16 amino acids. DNA for the CDR3: TGTGCCAGCAGTTACAAGGGACTAGCCCACACCGGGGAGCTGTTTTTT. Amino acids: CASSYKGLAHTGELFF.